A single sample is the source of the 26 T cell receptor beta chains below, sequenced in a study of human T cells and chemical hapten exposure. Blood, whole and unfractionated, served as the source for total RNA extraction. TCRdb re-called the 5' RACE reads through MiXCR, storing one row per CDR3 protein. The sample lists over 95,000 distinct CDR3 sequences; 19% were seen once. The receptor source for this set is a human donor in good health.

This clonotype has only a few counts. V and J are TRBV12-3 or TRBV12-4 and TRBJ2-1; D possibly corresponds to TRBD2 (5 bases). The V end was cut by 3 bases, the J end by 6 bases, with 18 bases between. The CDR3 consists of 16 residues. The CDR3 DNA follows: TGTGCCAGCAGTTTGCTAGCTCGCAGAGAGGGCAATGAGCAGTTCTTC. This encodes CASSLLARREGNEQFF.

A few counts support this clonotype. The rearrangement links TRBV10-3 to TRBJ1-1, with no clear D. Between the trimmed V and J ends, which lost 2 bases and 0 bases, there was a span of 28 bases. CDR1 is ENHRY, CDR2 SYGVKD, per germline. This CDR3 has 21 amino acids. The CDR3 region is CAISEVTSPIASPSMNTEAFF. DNA for the CDR3: TGTGCCATCAGTGAGGTGACCTCCCCAATCGCATCACCCAGCATGAACACTGAAGCTTTCTTT.

This clonotype has only a few counts. The gene calls are TRBV20-1 and TRBJ2-7; TRBD2 matches at 10 bases. This CDR3 contains 15 residues. Germline CDR1 DFQATT, CDR2 SNEGSKA (reference sequence). Unmatched junction bases numbered 7, after V lost 5 bases and J lost 0 bases. The CDR3: CSAPKAGGVSYEQYF. The CDR3 bases are TGCAGTGCTCCCAAAGCGGGAGGGGTCTCCTACGAGCAGTACTTC.

The genes are TRBV18 and TRBJ2-3; D gene unclear. The CDR3 totals 13 residues. Between the trimmed V and J ends, which lost 1 base and 5 bases, there was a span of 7 bases. Germline CDR1 and CDR2: KGHSH and LQKENI. The CDR3: CASSPRKEDTQYF. CDR3 in DNA: TGTGCCAGCTCACCACGGAAGGAAGATACGCAGTATTTT. Full variable domain (remainder filled in from reference TRBV18 and TRBJ2-3): NAGVMQNPRHLVRRRGQEARLRCSPMKGHSHVYWYRQLPEEGLKFMVYLQKENIIDESGMPKERFSAEFPKEGPSILRIQQVVRGDSAAYFCASSPRKEDTQYFGPGTRLTVL.

In its sample, this clonotype was seen a few times. J is TRBJ1-2 and V is TRBV28; D might be TRBD1 (5 bases). The germline CDR1 and CDR2 sequences are MDHEN and SYDVKM. The germline V and J ends were trimmed by 3 bases and 3 bases, with 14 bases remaining between them. The CDR3 consists of 15 residues. The CDR3 bases are TGTGCCAGCAGTTTGGTGGCGGGGGTCCACTATGGCTACACCTTC. Translation gives CASSLVAGVHYGYTF.

The CDR3 reads CASSPGSGAYNEQFF. The CDR3 region has the DNA TGTGCCAGCAGCCCGGGGAGCGGGGCCTACAATGAGCAGTTCTTC. V is TRBV12-3 or TRBV12-4 and J is TRBJ2-1; 7 bases map to TRBD2. The ends lost 6 bases at V and 2 bases at J; junction bases unmatched: 7. CDR3 size: 15 residues.

This clonotype was recorded many times. The V and J genes are TRBV20-1 and TRBJ2-1; 9 nucleotides line up with TRBD2. The germline CDR1 and CDR2 sequences are DFQATT and SNEGSKA (reference sequence). Trimming took 0 bases from V and 4 from J; bases not matched to a gene: 7. There are 16 residues in the CDR3. The DNA for the CDR3 is TGCAGTGCTAGAGAGCCAGCGGGAGGCCCTTACAATGAGCAGTTCTTC. This sequence encodes CSAREPAGGPYNEQFF.

CDR3 DNA: TGTGCCAGCAGCATGAGGGGCGGGGGGGATGAAAAACTGTTTTTT. It is translated as CASSMRGGGDEKLFF. J is TRBJ1-4 and V is TRBV5-4; a weak D match, TRBD1 (5 bases). V lost 4 bases, J lost 6 bases, and 16 bases lay in between. The germline gives CDR1 SGHNT, CDR2 YYREEE (reference sequence). This CDR3 contains 15 residues. The whole variable domain, remainder taken from reference TRBV5-4 and TRBJ1-4, is ETGVTQSPTHLIKTRGQQVTLRCSSQSGHNTVSWYQQALGQGPQFIFQYYREEENGRGNFPPRFSGLQFPNYSSELNVNALELDDSALYLCASSMRGGGDEKLFFGSGTQLSVL.

The V and J genes are TRBV5-5 and TRBJ1-5; D perhaps matches TRBD1 (5 bases). The CDR3 extends over 20 amino acids. Between the trimmed V and J ends, which lost 3 bases and 5 bases, there was a span of 30 bases. Per germline, CDR1 SGHKS and CDR2 YYEKEE (reference sequence). As DNA, the CDR3 is TGTGCCAGCAGCTCCAACCTTTTGTTTGGGGGGACCTATCCCTATCAGCCCCAGCATTTT. This encodes CASSSNLLFGGTYPYQPQHF.

This clonotype appeared a few times. This chain joins TRBV15 and TRBJ1-5, with D unclear. This CDR3 has 17 amino acids. V shed 3 bases and J shed 4 bases, with 19 bases lying between them. CDR1 LNHNV and CDR2 YYDKDF come from the germline V gene (reference sequence). This CDR3 reads CATSSPRSVSLNQPQHF. CDR3 bases: TGTGCCACCAGCAGCCCCCGAAGCGTAAGTTTAAATCAGCCCCAGCATTTT. Drawing the rest from reference TRBV15 and TRBJ1-5, the complete variable domain is DAMVIQNPRYQVTQFGKPVTLSCSQTLNHNVMYWYQQKSSQAPKLLFHYYDKDFNNEADTPDNFQSRRPNTSFCFLDIRSPGLGDTAMYLCATSSPRSVSLNQPQHFGDGTRLSIL.

V gene TRBV19 combines with J gene TRBJ1-5, with 10 bases matching TRBD1. CDR3 size: 19 residues. The ends lost 4 bases at V and 0 bases at J; junction bases unmatched: 12. Germline V gives CDR1 LNHDA, CDR2 SQIVND (reference sequence). DNA of the CDR3: TGTGCCAGTAGTAGCCCGGGACAGGGGCCTGCCTATAGCAATCAGCCCCAGCATTTT. It translates to CASSSPGQGPAYSNQPQHF.

This clonotype has a handful of counts. V gene TRBV20-1 combines with J gene TRBJ2-2, with 9 bases aligning to TRBD2. This CDR3 is built from 16 residues. Per the germline V gene, CDR1 is DFQATT and CDR2 is SNEGSKA (reference sequence). The V and J ends lost 0 bases and 8 bases, in that order; junction bases with no gene match: 10. CDR3 in DNA: TGCAGTGCTAGAGATAAGGCTAGCGGGAATAAAGGGGAGCTGTTTTTT. Amino acids: CSARDKASGNKGELFF.

This clonotype has only a few counts. The genes are TRBV7-9 and TRBJ1-4; TRBD1 aligns across 9 bases. This CDR3 contains 16 residues. The germline gives CDR1 SEHNR, CDR2 FQNEAQ (reference sequence). V shed 4 bases, J shed 3 bases, and the junction held 6 bases outside the gene matches. As DNA, the CDR3 is TGTGCCAGCAGCTCTACAGGGGGCAAATCTAATGAAAAACTGTTTTTT. Residues: CASSSTGGKSNEKLFF.

This chain uses TRBV29-1 with TRBJ2-7, with a possible D match to TRBD2 (6 bases). The V gene lost 4 bases and the J gene lost 7 bases, with 20 bases spanning the gap. Per the germline V gene, CDR1 is SQVTM and CDR2 is ANQGSEA. The CDR3 has 14 residues. The CDR3 spells CSVVLTGVTWEQYF. The CDR3 nucleotides are TGCAGCGTTGTGTTGACGGGAGTAACTTGGGAGCAGTACTTC.

The chain is built from TRBV28 and TRBJ1-1; D is unclear. The V and J ends lost 5 bases and 0 bases respectively, with 10 bases between them. The CDR3 length is 14 residues. Germline V gene sequence: CDR1 MDHEN, CDR2 SYDVKM. DNA of the CDR3: TGTGCCAGCAGTCCCCAGACGATGAACACTGAAGCTTTCTTT. Encoded protein: CASSPQTMNTEAFF.

This chain connects TRBV6-2 or TRBV6-3 to TRBJ2-3; TRBD1 agrees at 10 bases. Per the germline V gene, CDR1 is MNHEY and CDR2 is SVGEGT. The CDR3 totals 15 residues. Trimming removed 5 bases from V and 10 bases from J; junction bases left unmatched: 12. CDR3 region: CASSQTDRGQIAQYF. The CDR3 DNA reads as TGTGCCAGCAGTCAAACCGACAGGGGGCAGATAGCGCAGTATTTT.

This chain connects TRBV20-1 to TRBJ1-6, with D unresolved. Germline CDR1 reads DFQATT; CDR2 reads SNEGSKA (reference sequence). Trimming took 6 bases from V and 0 from J, leaving 15 bases between them. CDR3 length: 16 residues. The CDR3 protein is CSAKNLNGSYNSPLHF. In DNA, the CDR3 is TGCAGTGCCAAGAACCTTAATGGCTCCTATAATTCACCCCTCCACTTT.

Concerning this clonotype: Sequence at one end of the junction differs from germline and may be a read error. The chain uses TRBV6-1 and TRBJ2-1; TRBD2 matches at 9 bases. Germline CDR1 reads MNHNS; CDR2 reads SASEGT. The length of the CDR3 is 12 residues. Written as DNA, the CDR3 is TGTGCCAGCAGCCGGACTAGCGTGACCGTGCTCTTC. Residues: CASSRTSVTVLF.

The chain joins TRBV5-5 to TRBJ2-1; tentative D call: TRBD1 (6 bases). With 2 bases removed from V and 2 bases from J, the gap between germline ends came to 11 bases. Germline V lookup: CDR1 SGHKS, CDR2 YYEKEE (reference sequence). The CDR3 has 15 residues. The CDR3 nucleotides read TGTGCCAGCAGCTTCGAAGGGGGACCCTACAATGAGCAGTTCTTC. Residues: CASSFEGGPYNEQFF.

V and J are TRBV28 and TRBJ1-1; no clear D gene. Looked up from germline, CDR1 is MDHEN and CDR2 is SYDVKM. This CDR3 contains 14 residues. Trimming shortened V by 8 bases and J by 5 bases, and 18 bases separated the two germline ends. In DNA, the CDR3 is TGTGCCAGCCCGTTCCCACTCGGAGGGACTGAAGCTTTCTTT. This gives the protein CASPFPLGGTEAFF. Full variable domain (remainder filled in from reference TRBV28 and TRBJ1-1): DVKVTQSSRYLVKRTGEKVFLECVQDMDHENMFWYRQDPGLGLRLIYFSYDVKMKEKGDIPEGYSVSREKKERFSLILESASTNQTSMYLCASPFPLGGTEAFFGQGTRLTVV.

The chain joins TRBV4-2 to TRBJ2-1; D is perhaps TRBD1 (6 bases). CDR3 length: 17 residues. The V end was cut by 0 bases, the J end by 9 bases, with 21 bases between. CDR1 and CDR2 from the germline V gene are LGHNA and YNFKEQ. The CDR3 region has the DNA TGTGCCAGCAGCCAAGAATTAGGGGGAGTCCCCCACACTGAGCAGTTCTTC. Its translation: CASSQELGGVPHTEQFF.

The chain employs TRBV20-1 and TRBJ2-5; 12 nucleotides align to TRBD2. J gave up 1 base and V 1 base, and 13 bases lay outside the gene matches. From germline, CDR1 is DFQATT and CDR2 SNEGSKA (reference sequence). The CDR3 loop spans 19 amino acids. The CDR3 DNA is TGCAGTGCTAGAGCTTTGGGGGGGGCTAGCGGGAGGGCCCAAGAGACCCAGTACTTC. Residues: CSARALGGASGRAQETQYF.

The chain uses TRBV12-3 or TRBV12-4 and TRBJ2-1; tentatively, D is TRBD2 (5 bases). V gave up 5 bases and J gave up 4 bases, with 15 bases separating them. The CDR3 consists of 15 residues. CDR3 in DNA: TGTGCCAGCAGTAGGAGCGGTAATGCGTACAATGAGCAGTTCTTC. Protein product: CASSRSGNAYNEQFF.

There are a few counts of this clonotype. The rearrangement links TRBV28 to TRBJ2-5, with 7 bases identical to TRBD1. The CDR3 length is 15 residues. Trimming at V came to 2 bases and at J to 2 bases, leaving 5 bases not matched to a gene. Germline V lookup: CDR1 MDHEN, CDR2 SYDVKM. For the CDR3, the DNA is TGTGCCAGCAGTTTACCCGGGACAGCTCAAGAGACCCAGTACTTC. Protein sequence: CASSLPGTAQETQYF.

The CDR3 region has the DNA TGTGCCAGCAAACCCCGTGCTTCTAGCACAGATACGCAGTATTTT. This encodes CASKPRASSTDTQYF. The chain carries TRBV12-3 or TRBV12-4 and TRBJ2-3; D is uncertain. Trimming removed 7 bases at V and 0 bases at J, with 14 bases between. The CDR3 runs to 15 residues.

The V and J genes are TRBV7-3 and TRBJ2-3; D not certain. With 5 bases removed from V and 0 bases from J, the gap between germline ends came to 6 bases. Germline CDR1 and CDR2: SGHTA and FQGTGA. This CDR3 is built from 13 residues. The CDR3 protein is CASSLPSTDTQYF. For the CDR3, the DNA is TGTGCCAGCAGCCTCCCAAGCACAGATACGCAGTATTTT.